These 28 T cell receptor beta chains came from one sample sequenced in a study of blood T cells in healthy people across ages. Sample-barcoded 5' priming and a J-beta primer mix drove a second PCR of roughly 6 to 12 cycles. TCRdb analysed the 5' RACE reads with MiXCR anew, one entry per CDR3 protein. The sample has hundreds of thousands of distinct CDR3 sequences; around 48% are singletons. The sample consisted of blood. Receptors were obtained from a man between 25 and 39 years old in good health.

The rearrangement uses TRBV2 and TRBJ1-1; a possible D gene is TRBD1 (6 bases). Trimming left V 1 base short and J 3 bases short, with 12 bases between. This CDR3 region has 15 residues. CDR1 is SNHLY and CDR2 is FYNNEI in the germline V gene. CDR3 sequence (DNA): TGTGCCAGCAGTGAAGACAGGGTAGTTGACACTGAAGCTTTCTTT. It codes for CASSEDRVVDTEAFF.

J is TRBJ2-3 and V is TRBV2; TRBD1 is a possible D gene (6 bases). The CDR3 totals 14 residues. Germline V gives CDR1 SNHLY, CDR2 FYNNEI. Trimming removed 5 bases at V and 2 bases at J, with 11 bases between. The CDR3 region is CASSNRDITDTQYF. CDR3 DNA: TGTGCCAGCAGTAACCGGGACATCACAGATACGCAGTATTTT.

A few counts support this clonotype. CDR3 loop: CSARDGTGGNQPQHF. For the CDR3, the DNA is TGCAGTGCTAGAGATGGGACAGGGGGCAATCAGCCCCAGCATTTT. This chain uses TRBV20-1 with TRBJ1-5; 10 bases line up with TRBD1. The CDR3 consists of 15 residues. V lost 0 bases to trimming and J lost 2 bases; unmatched junction nucleotides: 1. CDR1 and CDR2 (germline): DFQATT, SNEGSKA (reference sequence).

The chain links TRBV7-2 to TRBJ2-5; 8 bases line up with TRBD2. Matching the DNA end better, TRBJ2-7 makes the J call doubtful. CDR3 size: 16 residues. Germline assignment: CDR1 SGHTA and CDR2 FQGNSA. CDR3 DNA sequence: TGTGCCAGCAGCTTAGACGGCGGACTAGCAGGCTACGAGCAGTACTTC. Its protein product is CASSLDGGLAGYEQYF.

This chain links TRBV6-5 with TRBJ2-3; no clear D gene. Between the trimmed V and J ends, which lost 2 bases and 4 bases, there was a span of 19 bases. The germline gives CDR1 MNHEY, CDR2 SVGAGI. The CDR3 is made up of 17 amino acids. CDR3 sequence: CASSYGGSGMESDTQYF. CDR3 nucleotides: TGTGCCAGCAGTTACGGCGGCTCAGGAATGGAGTCAGATACGCAGTATTTT.

The chain employs TRBV6-1 and TRBJ2-6; D perhaps matches TRBD2 (5 bases). Germline V gene lookup returns CDR1 MNHNS and CDR2 SASEGT. The V and J ends lost 6 bases and 0 bases respectively, with 9 bases between them. The length of the CDR3 is 15 residues. DNA for the CDR3: TGTGCCAGCAGAGCCGGAGGCTCTGGGGCCAACGTCCTGACTTTC. Residues: CASRAGGSGANVLTF.

The chain has TRBV5-1 and TRBJ2-3; 11 bases align to TRBD1. CDR1 SGHRS and CDR2 YFSETQ come from the germline V gene. This CDR3 is 16 amino acids long. The junction had 13 bases not matched to a gene; V was cut back by 7 bases and J by 6 bases. The CDR3, as DNA: TGCGCCAGCCGCCTTGGAGGGACAGGGGGTTTGGATACGCAGTATTTT. Encoded protein: CASRLGGTGGLDTQYF.

This sequence joins TRBV15 and TRBJ1-2; weak D call: TRBD1 (5 bases). Looked up from germline, CDR1 is LNHNV and CDR2 is YYDKDF (reference sequence). CDR3 length: 15 residues. Trimming shortened V by 1 base and J by 2 bases, and 11 bases separated the two germline ends. The CDR3 DNA sequence: TGTGCCACCAGCAGAGTTTTGACAGCAAACTATGGCTACACCTTC. It specifies CATSRVLTANYGYTF.

This clonotype was counted ten times or more. This chain connects TRBV29-1 to TRBJ1-5; 10 nucleotides align to TRBD1. V lost 4 bases to trimming and J lost 6 bases; unmatched junction nucleotides: 3. The CDR3 is 13 amino acids. Germline assignment: CDR1 SQVTM and CDR2 ANQGSEA. The CDR3 spells CSVGQGATQPQHF. In nucleotides, the CDR3 is TGCAGCGTTGGACAGGGGGCTACTCAGCCCCAGCATTTT.

This clonotype was found a few times. The chain carries TRBV6-1 and TRBJ2-7, with 7 nucleotides matching TRBD1. V lost 5 bases to trimming and J lost 2 bases; unmatched junction nucleotides: 6. The length of the CDR3 is 14 residues. The germline gives CDR1 MNHNS, CDR2 SASEGT. The CDR3 nucleotides read TGTGCCAGCAGTAAAACAGGGGTCCCCTACGAGCAGTACTTC. Its translation: CASSKTGVPYEQYF.

Comments on this clonotype: The germline gene is not matched at one end of the junction; a read error may be the cause. The chain employs TRBV25-1 and TRBJ2-1; the match to TRBD2 covers 16 bases. There are 19 residues in the CDR3. CDR1 and CDR2 from the germline V gene are MGHDK and SYGVNS. CDR3 DNA sequence: TGTGCCAGCAGTGATTTTGGGACTAGCGGGGGGGCCTTCTACAATGAGCGGTACTTC. This gives the protein CASSDFGTSGGAFYNERYF. The variable domain in full, completed from reference TRBV25-1 and TRBJ2-1, reads EADIYQTPRYLVIGTGKKITLECSQTMGHDKMYWYQQDPGMELHLIHYSYGVNSTEKGDLSSESTVSRIRTEHFPLTLESARPSHTSQYLCASSDFGTSGGAFYNERYFGPGTRLTVL.

Turning to this clonotype: Compared with germline, one end of the junction differs, possibly owing to a read error. V usage is TRBV20-1 and J usage is TRBJ2-1, with 13 bases identical to TRBD2. CDR3 length: 16 amino acids. Germline V gene data show CDR1 as DFQATT and CDR2 as SNEGSKA (reference sequence). CDR3 coding DNA: TGCAGTGTTAGAGGTCCAACTAGCGGGAGGGGGGATGAGCAGTTCTTC. Residues: CSVRGPTSGRGDEQFF.

The table lists this clonotype with a few counts. The chain combines TRBV3-1 with TRBJ2-5; TRBD2 matches at 7 bases. Germline V CDR1 and CDR2: LGHDT, YNNKEL (reference sequence). Unmatched junction bases numbered 9, after V lost 3 bases and J lost 11 bases. There are 13 residues in the CDR3. Written as DNA, the CDR3 is TGTGCCAGCAGCCAGGGCGGGGGTGAGGAGCAGTACTTC. Translation: CASSQGGGEEQYF.

Only a few counts were recorded for this clonotype. The genes are TRBV5-1 and TRBJ2-7; no definite D call. This CDR3 contains 15 residues. Between the trimmed V and J ends, which lost 5 bases and 1 base, there was a span of 16 bases. The germline gives CDR1 SGHRS, CDR2 YFSETQ. The CDR3 loop reads CASRGVLDESYEQYF. The CDR3 region has the DNA TGCGCCAGCAGGGGTGTGCTGGACGAGTCCTACGAGCAGTACTTC.

This chain connects TRBV28 to TRBJ1-6, with a possible D match to TRBD1 (6 bases). From germline, CDR1 is MDHEN and CDR2 SYDVKM. This CDR3 is 15 amino acids long. V lost 7 bases to trimming and J lost 10 bases, with 20 bases between them. The CDR3: CASNSPSEGGSPLHF. CDR3 bases: TGTGCCAGCAATAGCCCCTCCGAGGGGGGCTCACCCCTCCACTTT. The complete variable domain, with remaining parts taken from reference TRBV28 and TRBJ1-6, reads DVKVTQSSRYLVKRTGEKVFLECVQDMDHENMFWYRQDPGLGLRLIYFSYDVKMKEKGDIPEGYSVSREKKERFSLILESASTNQTSMYLCASNSPSEGGSPLHFGNGTRLTVT.

V is TRBV9 and J is TRBJ1-4; TRBD1 is a possible D gene (6 bases). Trimming took off 4 bases at V and 6 bases at J, with 19 bases between the two ends. Germline assignment: CDR1 SGDLS and CDR2 YYNGEE. This CDR3 region has 16 residues. The CDR3 coding sequence is TGTGCCAGCAGCCGATCGGGGGGGCGGTACGATGAAAAACTGTTTTTT. This sequence encodes CASSRSGGRYDEKLFF.

There are a few counts of this clonotype. This chain joins TRBV7-9 and TRBJ1-1; D not resolved. In germline, CDR1 is SEHNR, CDR2 FQNEAQ (reference sequence). V was shortened by 7 bases and J by 4 bases, with 13 bases between the two germline ends. The CDR3 contains 13 residues. The CDR3 loop is CASTFGGSTEAFF. In DNA, the CDR3 is TGTGCCAGCACCTTCGGCGGGAGCACTGAAGCTTTCTTT.

This clonotype occurred a few times. The chain combines TRBV10-3 with TRBJ2-5, with D uncertain. The J call is doubtful: the DNA matches TRBJ2-7 better. Germline values: CDR1 ENHRY, CDR2 SYGVKD. CDR3 length: 14 amino acids. CDR3 sequence: CAISGEQYGFEQYF. The CDR3, as DNA: TGTGCCATCAGTGGAGAACAGTATGGCTTCGAGCAGTACTTC.

The gene calls are TRBV10-3 and TRBJ1-2; D is possibly TRBD1 (5 bases). This CDR3 region has 14 residues. Germline CDR1 is ENHRY and CDR2 is SYGVKD. V lost 0 bases, J lost 8 bases, and 13 bases lay in between. The CDR3 DNA sequence: TGTGCCATCAGTGAGTCAGTGGGGCTAGAAGGCTACACCTTC. As protein: CAISESVGLEGYTF.

The table lists this clonotype with a count of one. The chain recombines TRBV5-1 with TRBJ2-3, with 8 bases matching TRBD2. CDR3 length: 14 residues. The junction had 6 bases not matched to a gene; V was cut back by 9 bases and J by 0 bases. The V gene's germline CDR1 is SGHRS and CDR2 YFSETQ. The CDR3 spells CATSSGGSTDTQYF. CDR3 nucleotide sequence: TGCGCCACGTCGTCGGGGGGGAGCACAGATACGCAGTATTTT.

The rearrangement uses TRBV28 and TRBJ1-1; no reliable D call. The ends were cut back, 5 bases at V and 10 bases at J, with 17 bases in the middle. CDR1 is MDHEN and CDR2 is SYDVKM in the germline V gene. There are 13 residues in the CDR3. DNA of the CDR3: TGTGCCAGCAGTATCACGGTGATGGAGGGAGCTTTCTTT. This codes for CASSITVMEGAFF.

This clonotype was picked up many times. The CDR3 protein is CASSKGSGIRSSYNSPLHF. CDR3 nucleotides: TGTGCCAGCAGCAAAGGCTCAGGGATCAGGAGCTCCTATAATTCACCCCTCCACTTT. This chain links TRBV21-1 with TRBJ1-6; the table names TRBD1, a call not compared with the DNA. TRBV21-1 is classified as a pseudogene. The CDR3 is 19 amino acids.

This clonotype was counted ten times or more. CDR3 region: CSAPPAGRALRQTPSTDTQYF. In DNA form, the CDR3 reads TGCAGTGCTCCCCCCGCGGGCAGGGCCTTGCGGCAAACACCTAGCACAGATACGCAGTATTTT. The chain joins TRBV20-1 to TRBJ2-3, with D tentatively TRBD1 or TRBD2 (5 bases each). Trimming took 5 bases from V and 0 from J, leaving 33 bases between them. Per the germline V gene, CDR1 is DFQATT and CDR2 is SNEGSKA (reference sequence). The CDR3 length is 21 residues.

Comment on this clonotype: A much more abundant neighbour one base away suggests this may be a read error. V usage is TRBV2 and J usage is TRBJ2-1; perhaps TRBD1 as D (5 bases). There are 14 residues in the CDR3. Germline loops: CDR1 SNHLY, CDR2 FYNNEI. The CDR3: CASNPQGSCNEQFF. The CDR3 DNA reads TGTGCCAGCAACCCTCAGGGCTCCTGCAATGAGCAGTTCTTC.

CDR3 loop: CASSQDRGLVTDTQYF. CDR3 coding DNA: TGCGCCAGCAGCCAAGATCGAGGACTAGTTACAGATACGCAGTATTTT. V usage is TRBV4-3 and J usage is TRBJ2-3; 7 nucleotides agree with TRBD2. V trimming: 0 bases; J trimming: 3 bases; junction bases outside the gene matches: 6. Germline V gene lookup returns CDR1 LGHNA and CDR2 YSLEER. This CDR3 region has 16 residues.

This chain uses TRBV6-2 or TRBV6-3 with TRBJ1-1; 7 nucleotides line up with TRBD1. Germline CDR1 reads MNHEY; CDR2 reads SVGEGT. Losses at the gene ends were 5 bases for V and 5 bases for J; bases not matched to a gene: 14. The CDR3 is 16 amino acids. CDR3 bases: TGTGCCAGCAGTCACCCGAATCAGGGGGAGGAGACTGAAGCTTTCTTT. Translated, it gives CASSHPNQGEETEAFF.

CDR3 nucleotide sequence: TGTGCCAGCAGTTCTCCCGGGACTCACTACAATGAGCAGTTCTTC. Encoded protein: CASSSPGTHYNEQFF. The chain links TRBV28 to TRBJ2-1; D is possibly TRBD2 (6 bases). The V and J ends lost 4 bases and 3 bases respectively, with 13 bases between them. This CDR3 has 15 amino acids. Germline V gene sequence: CDR1 MDHEN, CDR2 SYDVKM.

This clonotype was counted a few times. The chain employs TRBV5-1 and TRBJ2-1, with 7 bases lining up with TRBD1. Trimming took 3 bases from V and 2 from J; bases not matched to a gene: 5. Per the germline V gene, CDR1 is SGHRS and CDR2 is YFSETQ. CDR3 length equals 15 residues. The CDR3 reads CASSWGQLPYNEQFF. The CDR3 bases are TGCGCCAGCAGCTGGGGACAGCTCCCCTACAATGAGCAGTTCTTC.